This T cell receptor beta chain came from a study of blood T cell repertoires in COVID-19. Germline assignment: CDR1 MDHEN and CDR2 SYDVKM. CDR3 length: 16 residues. V gave up 10 bases and J gave up 3 bases, with 22 bases separating them. Per the authors' pipeline: Cell counts per sample came from amplifying reference gene primers. The protocol was immunoSEQ multiplex PCR, while the TCRdb copy is restricted to in-frame clones and leaves out a portion. V, J and clone size derive from that table, while D and trimming were established from the DNA sequence. The sample shows around 50,000 clones, about 82% of them seen only once.

This receptor was obtained from a woman aged 60-75 years with acute or convalescent COVID-19. This chain connects TRBV28 to TRBJ2-1; maybe TRBD1 (6 bases). Specimen: peripheral blood. The CDR3 nucleotides are TGTGCCACCCAGGGGTACTCGAAAGCAGGCTACAATGAGCAGTTCTTC. It codes for CATQGYSKAGYNEQFF.